A selection of T cell receptor beta chains follows, all from one sample in a study of beta chain features in type 1 diabetes. Sequencing was performed with immunoSEQ multiplex PCR; in TCRdb, only in-frame clones are kept and a portion is missing. Altogether 300,000 to 350,000 clones are present, roughly 8% being singletons, with the ten largest covering approximately 0.44%. The source material was central memory CD4+ T cells from blood. These receptors all stem from a woman aged 18-29 years in good health. The CDR3 runs from the conserved cysteine through the conserved F or W. A D gene is named only where the DNA matches it firmly. Size tells how often a clone was seen (once, few, many) or the class of an expanded clone, and some rows leave it out.

V	J	D	size	CDR3	DNA
TRBV27	TRBJ1-1	TRBD1	few	CASSATGAEAFF	TGTGCCAGCAGTGCAACAGGGGCTGAAGCTTTCTTT
TRBV7-9	TRBJ1-4	TRBD1	.	CASDREGEKLFF	TGTGCCAGCGACAGGGAGGGTGAAAAACTGTTTTTT
TRBV19	TRBJ2-7	TRBD1	.	CASSYGPGGHYEQYF	TGTGCCAGTAGTTACGGTCCAGGGGGTCACTACGAGCAGTACTTC
TRBV4-3	TRBJ2-7	.	few	CASSQDRAPSTYEQYF	TGCGCCAGCAGCCAAGATCGGGCCCCTAGCACCTACGAGCAGTACTTC
TRBV9	TRBJ2-5	TRBD1	few	CASSFYRGGDETQYF	TGTGCCAGCAGCTTCTACAGGGGTGGGGACGAGACCCAGTACTTC
TRBV28	TRBJ2-1	.	few	CASSLWASVDNEQFF	TGTGCCAGCAGTTTATGGGCTAGCGTAGACAATGAGCAGTTCTTC
TRBV4-1	TRBJ2-3	.	.	CASSQGLNTDTQYF	TGCGCCAGCAGCCAAGGACTTAACACAGATACGCAGTATTTT
TRBV7-9	TRBJ2-1	TRBD2	few	CASSRTTSGSGEQFF	TGTGCCAGCAGCCGGACGACTAGCGGGAGCGGTGAGCAGTTCTTC
TRBV29-1	TRBJ2-5	.	.	CSTGVGKTQYF	TGCAGCACGGGCGTGGGCAAGACCCAGTACTTC
TRBV5-1	TRBJ2-3	.	few	CASSRRTSGLNTDTQYF	TGCGCCAGCAGCCGGCGGACTTCGGGACTTAACACAGATACGCAGTATTTT
TRBV7-2	TRBJ2-7	.	once	CASSLSHSSYEQYF	TGTGCCAGCAGCCTATCCCACAGCAGCTACGAGCAGTACTTC
TRBV5-1	TRBJ2-3	.	few	CASSSTIKNTDTQYF	TGTGCCAGCAGCTCGACGATAAAGAACACAGATACGCAGTATTTT
TRBV29-1	TRBJ2-3	TRBD2	.	CSAHRGGQSTDTQYF	TGCAGCGCACACCGGGGGGGGCAAAGCACAGATACGCAGTATTTT
TRBV6-6	TRBJ2-7	TRBD2	.	CASSYLKLAGVYEQYF	TGTGCCAGCAGTTACTTAAAACTAGCGGGAGTGTACGAGCAGTACTTC
TRBV27	TRBJ2-1	TRBD2	.	CASIRGTSGSNEQFF	TGTGCCAGCATACGAGGCACTAGCGGGAGCAATGAGCAGTTCTTC
TRBV28	TRBJ2-5	TRBD1	few	CASSFHGQGAGETQYF	TGTGCCAGCAGCTTTCACGGACAGGGGGCTGGTGAGACCCAGTACTTC
TRBV4-2	TRBJ2-7	TRBD2	.	CASSLLDASGARAQGQYF	TGTGCCAGCAGCCTTCTCGATGCTAGCGGGGCCCGGGCCCAGGGGCAGTACTTC
TRBV7-2	TRBJ2-5	.	.	CASSSQSVVTQYF	TGTGCCAGCAGCTCCCAGTCTGTTGTGACCCAGTACTTC
TRBV6-5	TRBJ2-5	.	.	CASSYSRGETQYF	TGTGCCAGCAGTTACTCTCGGGGGGAGACCCAGTACTTC
TRBV29-1	TRBJ2-5	TRBD2	.	CSVVIAGEQETQYF	TGCAGCGTTGTAATAGCGGGAGAGCAAGAGACCCAGTACTTC
TRBV7-2	TRBJ1-5	.	.	CASSLWENQPQHF	TGTGCCAGCAGCTTATGGGAAAATCAGCCCCAGCATTTT
TRBV9	TRBJ2-2	TRBD2	few	CASSVFSLAGSGELFF	TGTGCCAGCAGCGTCTTCTCCCTAGCGGGATCCGGGGAGCTGTTTTTT
TRBV11-2	TRBJ2-5	.	many	CASSLNTGNAQETQYF	TGTGCCAGCAGTCTAAATACTGGGAATGCCCAAGAGACCCAGTACTTC
TRBV2	TRBJ1-4	TRBD1	few	CASSAGTVTEKLFF	TGTGCCAGCAGTGCCGGGACAGTAACCGAAAAACTGTTTTTT
TRBV5-1	TRBJ2-5	TRBD1	few	CASSTGQAGETQYF	TGCGCCAGCAGCACGGGACAGGCGGGTGAGACCCAGTACTTC
TRBV7-9	TRBJ2-5	TRBD1	.	CASSPLSGTERQETQYF	TGTGCCAGCAGCCCTCTTAGTGGGACAGAGAGACAAGAGACCCAGTACTTC
TRBV4-2	TRBJ1-6	.	few	CASSLAGSPGNSPLHF	TGTGCCAGCAGCCTTGCTGGGTCGCCGGGGAATTCACCCCTCCACTTT
TRBV7-2	TRBJ2-7	.	few	CASSFRYEQYF	TGTGCCAGCAGCTTTCGTTACGAGCAGTACTTC